This T cell receptor beta chain appears in the sequencing data of a study of CD4 T cells in relation to SARS-CoV-2 and coronaviruses. Whole-study results and caveats: No crossreactivity against non-spike viral proteins was tested here.

This CDR3 is 16 amino acids long. V was shortened by 3 bases and J by 0 bases, with 12 bases between the two germline ends. Germline V gene data show CDR1 as MDHEN and CDR2 as SYDVKM. Of note for this clone: Its antigen is as yet unknown.

The protocol was immunoSEQ multiplex PCR, while the TCRdb copy is restricted to in-frame clones and leaves out a portion. This table holds roughly 41,000 clones, approximately 77% found once. This chain joins TRBV28 and TRBJ1-3; D is possibly TRBD1 (6 bases). The sequence derives from an adult with COVID-19. Specimen: naive CD4+ T cells from PBMCs, cultured in vitro. Subset of the sample: naive CD4+ T cells isolated by negative enrichment. This chain's CDR3 is CASSFPGQTSGNTIYF. The DNA for the CDR3 is TGTGCCAGCAGTTTCCCGGGACAAACCTCTGGAAACACCATATATTTT. The full variable domain, with the rest looked up from reference TRBV28 and TRBJ1-3, is DVKVTQSSRYLVKRTGEKVFLECVQDMDHENMFWYRQDPGLGLRLIYFSYDVKMKEKGDIPEGYSVSREKKERFSLILESASTNQTSMYLCASSFPGQTSGNTIYFGEGSWLTVV.